These 30 T cell receptor beta chains originate from one sample sequenced in a study of T-cell reconstitution after alpha-beta-depleted transplantation in children. Using unique molecular identifiers, the investigators prepared the TCRbeta library. MiXCR, run by TCRdb on the PCR reads, gives a single entry per CDR3 protein. The repertoire holds approximately 400,000 distinct CDR3 sequences, 15% to 20% seen once, with under 30% in the top ten. The sequencing used PBMCs, mostly from graft donor cells, collected 360 days after TCRalphabeta/CD19-depleted stem cell transplant. These receptors were obtained from a boy less than two years old who had a stem cell transplant for Wiskott-Aldrich syndrome, so the T cells may come from the graft donor.

This clonotype was detected a few times. V usage is TRBV12-3 or TRBV12-4 and J usage is TRBJ2-7; a weak D match, TRBD1 (6 bases). This CDR3 spans 14 amino acids. Trimming shortened V by 6 bases and J by 3 bases, and 15 bases separated the two germline ends. The CDR3 DNA reads TGTGCCAGCAGAGGGGGACGAAAGGGCTACGAGCAGTACTTC. Translation: CASRGGRKGYEQYF.

This clonotype was counted between two and nine times. The chain links TRBV30 to TRBJ2-5, with 9 positions matching TRBD1. V was clipped by 0 bases and J by 2 bases; unmatched bases: 4. The CDR3 covers 15 residues. CDR1 and CDR2 (germline): GTSNPN, SVGIG (reference sequence). As DNA, the CDR3 is TGTGCCTGGAGTGTCCGGGACAGGGTACAAGAGACCCAGTACTTC. Residues: CAWSVRDRVQETQYF.

This clonotype was counted between two and nine times. The rearrangement links TRBV5-6 to TRBJ2-6; D is unclear. In germline, CDR1 is SGHDT, CDR2 YYEEEE. CDR3 size: 19 residues. V was pared by 1 base and J by 0 bases, with 17 bases between. CDR3 protein: CASSLLKRIPSSGANVLTF. The CDR3 nucleotides are TGTGCCAGCAGCTTGCTTAAAAGGATCCCGAGCTCTGGGGCCAACGTCCTGACTTTC.

J is TRBJ2-5 and V is TRBV6-5, with 9 nucleotides matching TRBD1. With 4 bases clipped from V and 5 bases from J, the junction kept 14 bases outside the gene matches. The CDR3 is 17 amino acids. Germline CDR1 reads MNHEY; CDR2 reads SVGAGI. This CDR3 reads CASSFLPPGQGWETQYF. DNA of the CDR3: TGTGCCAGCAGTTTTCTTCCTCCGGGACAGGGCTGGGAGACCCAGTACTTC.

This rearrangement joins TRBV13 to TRBJ1-4; 7 positions agree with TRBD1. The CDR3 covers 16 residues. Trimming removed 0 bases from V and 13 bases from J; junction bases left unmatched: 14. Germline V gives CDR1 PRHDT, CDR2 FYEKMQ (reference sequence). In DNA form, the CDR3 reads TGTGCCAGCAGCTTAGGCGGGACAGACCGTGCGGTGGGACTGTTTTTT. Protein product: CASSLGGTDRAVGLFF.

This clonotype came up a few times. The chain carries TRBV20-1 and TRBJ2-5, with D possibly being TRBD1 (5 bases). Germline loops: CDR1 DFQATT, CDR2 SNEGSKA (reference sequence). The CDR3 length is 14 residues. V was shortened by 0 bases and J by 5 bases, with 13 bases between the two germline ends. DNA for the CDR3: TGCAGTGCTAGAGATCTAAGGACATGGGAGACCCAGTACTTC. Its translation: CSARDLRTWETQYF.

This clonotype was seen a handful of times. J is TRBJ2-1 and V is TRBV6-2 or TRBV6-3, with TRBD2 matching over 11 bases. Germline values: CDR1 MNHEY, CDR2 SVGEGT. V shed 6 bases, J shed 5 bases, and the junction held 9 bases outside the gene matches. The CDR3 is 16 residues long. CDR3 sequence (DNA): TGTGCCAGCAGAACACCGGGACTAGCGGCAGACAATGAGCAGTTCTTC. Translating gives CASRTPGLAADNEQFF.

In its sample, this clonotype was seen a few times. This chain uses TRBV14 with TRBJ2-3, with 13 bases fitting TRBD2. The germline V gene encodes CDR1 SGHDN and CDR2 FVKESK. This CDR3 comprises 17 residues. The V segment lost 0 bases and the J segment 3 bases; nucleotides outside the gene matches: 3. The CDR3 sequence: CASSQELGLAGTDTQYF. CDR3 DNA: TGTGCCAGCAGCCAAGAGTTGGGACTAGCGGGAACAGATACGCAGTATTTT.

V gene TRBV2 combines with J gene TRBJ2-1; 10 bases fit TRBD2. The length of the CDR3 is 16 residues. V lost 10 bases and J lost 4; bases outside the gene matches: 13. The germline CDR1 and CDR2 sequences are SNHLY and FYNNEI. CDR3 DNA sequence: TGTGCCATCCCTAGCGGGGGTCAAAATTCTTACAATGAGCAGTTCTTC. Protein sequence: CAIPSGGQNSYNEQFF.

The chain uses TRBV12-3 or TRBV12-4 and TRBJ2-7, with no clear D. V was cut by 6 bases and J by 6 bases, with 12 bases left in between. There are 12 residues in the CDR3. CDR3 nucleotides: TGTGCCAGCAGCTCTATCTGGCGCGAGCAGTACTTC. Protein product: CASSSIWREQYF.

The sample holds a few counts of this clonotype. The chain recombines TRBV29-1 with TRBJ2-1; D gene uncertain. Trimming took off 7 bases at V and 2 bases at J, with 15 bases between the two ends. In germline, CDR1 is SQVTM, CDR2 ANQGSEA. The CDR3 spans 14 residues. The CDR3: CSALGYPAYNEQFF. CDR3 sequence (DNA): TGCAGCGCTCTAGGTTATCCAGCCTACAATGAGCAGTTCTTC.

The chain couples TRBV11-2 to TRBJ2-5, with 7 bases aligning to TRBD2. The CDR3 runs to 17 residues. V was pared by 0 bases and J by 2 bases, with 9 bases of the junction left unmatched. Germline CDR1 reads SGHAT; CDR2 reads FQNNGV. CDR3: CASSLEWAGEPQETQYF. CDR3 nucleotide sequence: TGTGCCAGCAGCTTAGAGTGGGCGGGAGAACCACAAGAGACCCAGTACTTC.

This clonotype has just a few counts. The chain joins TRBV12-3 or TRBV12-4 to TRBJ2-3, with D perhaps TRBD2 (5 bases). CDR3 length: 14 residues. The V end lost 1 base, the J end lost 2 bases, and 7 bases lay between the germline ends. In nucleotides, the CDR3 is TGTGCCAGCAGTTTAGGGGAGTTCACAGATACGCAGTATTTT. Its protein is CASSLGEFTDTQYF.

V is TRBV12-3 or TRBV12-4 and J is TRBJ2-1; tentatively, D is TRBD2 (6 bases). The CDR3 runs to 14 residues. V lost 7 bases and J 0 bases, leaving 10 bases between the germline ends. CDR3 in DNA: TGTGCCAGCACCCTAGCGCACTCCTACAATGAGCAGTTCTTC. It specifies CASTLAHSYNEQFF.

CDR3 in amino acids: CSVLKQGSYNEQFF. CDR3 sequence (DNA): TGCAGCGTCCTAAAACAGGGCTCCTACAATGAGCAGTTCTTC. The chain recombines TRBV29-1 with TRBJ2-1; tentatively, D is TRBD1 (6 bases). The V and J ends lost 6 bases and 0 bases respectively, with 12 bases between them. Looked up from germline, CDR1 is SQVTM and CDR2 is ANQGSEA. This CDR3 is built from 14 residues.

The chain employs TRBV29-1 and TRBJ2-1; D remains ambiguous. V was pared by 5 bases and J by 0 bases, with 14 bases between. CDR1 is SQVTM and CDR2 is ANQGSEA in the germline V gene. The CDR3 loop spans 15 amino acids. The CDR3 reads CSVLGAFRSYNEQFF. The CDR3 region has the DNA TGCAGCGTTCTAGGAGCTTTTCGCTCCTACAATGAGCAGTTCTTC.

The chain carries TRBV12-3 or TRBV12-4 and TRBJ2-7; no firm D call. CDR3 length equals 13 residues. Trimming shortened V by 3 bases and J by 3 bases, and 9 bases separated the two germline ends. The CDR3 protein is CASSFGSYYEQYF. In DNA, the CDR3 is TGTGCCAGCAGTTTCGGCAGCTACTACGAGCAGTACTTC.

This clonotype was recorded only once. The chain recombines TRBV20-1 with TRBJ2-3; 11 bases agree with TRBD2. CDR3 length: 14 amino acids. V trimming: 5 bases; J trimming: 11 bases; junction bases outside the gene matches: 12. Germline V lookup: CDR1 DFQATT, CDR2 SNEGSKA (reference sequence). The CDR3 sequence is CSAPGLAEKRGQYF. The CDR3 nucleotides read TGCAGTGCTCCGGGACTAGCGGAGAAGAGGGGGCAGTATTTT.

This clonotype was detected ten times or more. V is TRBV12-3 or TRBV12-4 and J is TRBJ2-5; D might be TRBD1 (6 bases). CDR3 length equals 11 residues. Trimming stripped 4 bases from V and 10 bases from J, with 10 bases between. CDR3 protein: CASSSTGRQYF. For the CDR3, the DNA is TGTGCCAGCAGTTCGACAGGTCGCCAGTACTTC.

The rearrangement links TRBV10-3 to TRBJ2-1; 14 bases align to TRBD2. V lost 0 bases, J lost 9 bases, and 7 bases stayed unmatched. Per germline, CDR1 ENHRY and CDR2 SYGVKD. The CDR3 is made up of 17 amino acids. Written as DNA, the CDR3 is TGTGCCATCAGTGAGTCGAGATCGGGACTAGCGGGAGTTGAGCAGTTCTTC. Residues: CAISESRSGLAGVEQFF.

This clonotype was found a few times. The V and J genes are TRBV5-1 and TRBJ2-1, with a weak D call TRBD2 (6 bases). V was shortened by 1 base and J by 1 base, with 15 bases between the two germline ends. Looked up from germline, CDR1 is SGHRS and CDR2 is YFSETQ. The length of the CDR3 is 17 residues. The CDR3 sequence is CASSLSLLARSYNEQFF. The CDR3 nucleotides are TGCGCCAGCAGCTTGTCTTTACTAGCACGGTCCTACAATGAGCAGTTCTTC.

Of note for this clonotype: Possible read error: a much larger clone is one base away. The CDR3 loop is CAFGKGTNEKLFF. CDR3 bases: TGTGCCTTCGGGAAGGGGACTAATGAAAAACTGTTTTTT. This rearrangement joins TRBV12-3 or TRBV12-4 to TRBJ1-4, with D maybe TRBD1 (5 bases). The CDR3 contains 13 residues. V lost 11 bases to trimming and J lost 2 bases, with 12 bases between them.

A few counts support this clonotype. The chain recombines TRBV6-5 with TRBJ2-7; tentative D call: TRBD1 (6 bases). CDR1 and CDR2 from the germline V gene are MNHEY and SVGAGI. The CDR3 runs 16 residues. Trimming took off 4 bases at V and 1 base at J, with 17 bases between the two ends. The CDR3 here is CASSSTARGNSYEQYF. The CDR3 DNA reads as TGTGCCAGCAGTTCGACGGCCAGGGGAAATTCCTACGAGCAGTACTTC.

V is TRBV6-2 or TRBV6-3 and J is TRBJ2-1; the match to TRBD1 covers 8 bases. The CDR3 extends over 15 amino acids. After removal of 4 bases from V and 7 bases from J, the junction contained 9 bases not matched to a gene. Germline V gene sequence: CDR1 MNHEY, CDR2 SVGEGT. The CDR3 reads CASSSRTGKRNEQFF. The CDR3 region has the DNA TGTGCCAGCAGTTCCAGGACAGGGAAGCGGAATGAGCAGTTCTTC.

V and J are TRBV7-2 and TRBJ2-1; TRBD2 matches at 9 bases. The CDR3 totals 16 residues. Per germline, CDR1 SGHTA and CDR2 FQGNSA. Trimming took 1 base from V and 0 from J; bases not matched to a gene: 1. CDR3 nucleotide sequence: TGTGCCAGCAGCTTAGGCGGGAGGGCCTCCTACAATGAGCAGTTCTTC. This codes for CASSLGGRASYNEQFF.

CDR3: CASSRFGWAPNTGELFF. CDR3 DNA sequence: TGCGCCAGCAGCCGTTTTGGGTGGGCTCCAAACACCGGGGAGCTGTTTTTT. The chain couples TRBV4-3 to TRBJ2-2; D is unresolved. V was trimmed by 4 bases and J by 2 bases, leaving 17 bases between them. Germline V gene lookup returns CDR1 LGHNA and CDR2 YSLEER. This CDR3 is built from 17 residues.

This clonotype has at least ten counts. The chain is built from TRBV29-1 and TRBJ2-5, with 7 bases matching TRBD1. Unmatched junction bases numbered 9, after V lost 7 bases and J lost 10 bases. The CDR3 loop spans 11 amino acids. Germline-derived CDR1 and CDR2 are SQVTM and ANQGSEA. The CDR3 region is CSADRWELQYF. CDR3 bases: TGCAGCGCGGACAGGTGGGAACTCCAGTACTTC.

This clonotype was counted only a few times. The CDR3 here is CASSPNRNQPQHF. The CDR3, as DNA: TGTGCCAGCAGTCCAAACAGGAATCAGCCCCAGCATTTT. The genes are TRBV12-3 or TRBV12-4 and TRBJ1-5; TRBD1 might be the D (5 bases). This CDR3 has 13 residues. The V end was cut by 5 bases, the J end by 4 bases, with 9 bases between.

The rearrangement uses TRBV7-9 and TRBJ2-5, with 11 bases that match TRBD2. The CDR3 contains 15 residues. Germline V CDR1 and CDR2: SEHNR, FQNEAQ (reference sequence). Losses at the gene ends were 1 base for V and 4 bases for J; bases not matched to a gene: 2. The CDR3 nucleotides read TGTGCCAGCAGCTTAGAGCTAGCGGGAGGAGAGACCCAGTACTTC. Its translation: CASSLELAGGETQYF.

CDR3 sequence reads: CSASAGLRQETQYF. The CDR3 nucleotides are TGCAGTGCTAGTGCAGGGTTAAGACAAGAGACCCAGTACTTC. The chain recombines TRBV20-1 with TRBJ2-5; a weak D match, TRBD1 (5 bases). Looked up from germline, CDR1 is DFQATT and CDR2 is SNEGSKA (reference sequence). Trimming shortened V by 3 bases and J by 2 bases, and 13 bases separated the two germline ends. This CDR3 is built from 14 residues.